This T cell receptor (beta chain) was found in a study of blood T cell repertoires in COVID-19. Study-wide background: There were acute and convalescent COVID-19 samples, and they came from the United States, Italy and Spain. The analysed material was cDNA or gDNA that came from T cells, B-cell-depleted T cells, or PBMCs.

Seattle patients were enrolled during active infection and followed longitudinally. Assay: immunoSEQ multiplex PCR; the TCRdb copy retains only in-frame clones and omits some. This table holds around 250,000 clones, 90% found once. There are 14 residues in the CDR3. The germline gives CDR1 KGHSH, CDR2 LQKENI. With 4 bases removed from V and 4 bases from J, the gap between germline ends came to 13 bases. The sequenced sample was peripheral blood. This chain joins TRBV18 and TRBJ2-5; possible D gene TRBD2, 5 bases. The receptor comes from a woman aged 55-69 years with COVID-19, enrolled during active disease. CDR3 DNA: TGTGCCAGCTCACAGAGGGCCGGACTAGAGACCCAGTACTTC. Amino acids: CASSQRAGLETQYF.